These T cell receptor beta chains were read from a single sample in a study of shared clonotypes between healthy human individuals. TCRdb's copy holds only in-frame clones and misses some; the assay was immunoSEQ multiplex PCR. This table holds some 1 million clones, 65% to 75% found once. Sequencing was performed on memory CD4+ T cells sorted from blood. These receptors came from a man aged 18 to 29 in good health. Both conserved end residues are part of each CDR3. Each record gives: D gene, clone size, J gene, V gene, CDR3 protein, CDR3 DNA. A D gene is named only where the DNA matches it firmly. Clone size is shown for a subset of rows, as once, few, many or a class of expanded clone.

D gene: NA; clone size: NA; J gene: TRBJ2-3; V gene: TRBV2; CDR3 protein: CASRPHRANTDTQYF; CDR3 DNA: TGTGCCAGCAGACCACACAGGGCGAACACAGATACGCAGTATTTT
D gene: NA; clone size: few; J gene: TRBJ1-6; V gene: TRBV7-8; CDR3 protein: CASSLAETANSPLHF; CDR3 DNA: TGTGCCAGCAGCTTAGCCGAGACCGCGAATTCACCCCTCCACTTT
D gene: NA; clone size: NA; J gene: TRBJ1-1; V gene: TRBV7-2; CDR3 protein: CASSSDLTEAFF; CDR3 DNA: TGTGCCAGCAGCTCCGATCTAACTGAAGCTTTCTTT
D gene: NA; clone size: NA; J gene: TRBJ2-3; V gene: TRBV10-3; CDR3 protein: CAISERLEGDTQYF; CDR3 DNA: TGTGCCATCAGTGAGAGACTAGAAGGAGATACGCAGTATTTT
D gene: NA; clone size: NA; J gene: TRBJ2-3; V gene: TRBV12-5; CDR3 protein: CASGKGEGPGTQYF; CDR3 DNA: TGTGCTAGTGGTAAGGGGGAGGGTCCTGGTACGCAGTATTTT
D gene: NA; clone size: NA; J gene: TRBJ2-2; V gene: TRBV10-1; CDR3 protein: CASSSGAANTGELFF; CDR3 DNA: TGCGCCAGCAGTTCCGGGGCGGCGAACACCGGGGAGCTGTTTTTT
D gene: NA; clone size: NA; J gene: TRBJ1-2; V gene: TRBV27; CDR3 protein: CAGSWVGGYGYTF; CDR3 DNA: TGTGCCGGCAGTTGGGTGGGAGGCTATGGCTACACCTTC
D gene: TRBD1; clone size: NA; J gene: TRBJ2-3; V gene: TRBV6-1; CDR3 protein: CASSEVRTGGPDTQYF; CDR3 DNA: TGTGCCAGCAGTGAAGTACGGACAGGGGGCCCAGATACGCAGTATTTT
D gene: TRBD1; clone size: NA; J gene: TRBJ1-2; V gene: TRBV6-5; CDR3 protein: CASTTTGGGAGYTF; CDR3 DNA: TGTGCCAGCACTACTACAGGGGGCGGGGCTGGCTACACCTTC
D gene: NA; clone size: NA; J gene: TRBJ2-1; V gene: TRBV19; CDR3 protein: CASSIQDNEQFF; CDR3 DNA: TGTGCCAGTAGTATCCAGGACAATGAGCAGTTCTTC